Presented here are 9 T cell receptor beta chains from one specimen sequenced in a study of blood T cells in healthy people across ages. Sample-barcoded 5' priming and a J-beta primer mix drove a second PCR of about 6 to 12 cycles. One entry per CDR3 protein, called by TCRdb with MiXCR from the 5' RACE reads. The sample includes hundreds of thousands of distinct CDR3 sequences, 35% to 45% of them seen just once. The sample taken for sequencing was blood. Receptors originate from a woman in her fifties or sixties in good health.

This clonotype has a handful of counts. The CDR3 is CASSLNAGYEQYF. CDR3 nucleotide sequence: TGCGCCAGCAGCTTAAATGCGGGCTACGAGCAGTACTTC. V is TRBV5-1 and J is TRBJ2-7, with D possibly being TRBD2 (5 bases). Germline CDR1 is SGHRS and CDR2 is YFSETQ. There are 13 residues in the CDR3. V lost 2 bases and J lost 3, with 9 bases in between.

This clonotype was seen ten or more times. This chain joins TRBV20-1 and TRBJ2-7, with 8 nucleotides matching TRBD2. Germline V CDR1 and CDR2: DFQATT, SNEGSKA (reference sequence). The CDR3 is 15 residues long. Unmatched junction bases numbered 9, after V lost 2 bases and J lost 3 bases. CDR3 DNA sequence: TGCAGTGCTAGACGTGGCCTAGCGGGCAACTACGAGCAGTACTTC. This gives the protein CSARRGLAGNYEQYF.

J is TRBJ2-2 and V is TRBV9; 12 bases fit TRBD2. This CDR3 region has 16 residues. Trimming cost V 4 bases and J 6 bases; bases outside gene matches: 7. Germline lookup yields CDR1 SGDLS and CDR2 YYNGEE. The chain's CDR3 is CASSLRLAGVAGELFF. The DNA for the CDR3 is TGTGCCAGCAGCCTACGACTAGCGGGAGTTGCCGGGGAGCTGTTTTTT.

The chain employs TRBV18 and TRBJ2-5, with TRBD2 matching 7 bases. Germline-derived CDR1 and CDR2 are KGHSH and LQKENI. The ends lost 4 bases at V and 0 bases at J; junction bases unmatched: 2. The CDR3 totals 14 residues. CDR3 loop: CASSQAGDQETQYF. CDR3 DNA sequence: TGTGCCAGCTCACAGGCGGGAGACCAAGAGACCCAGTACTTC.

V and J are TRBV19 and TRBJ1-2; no clear D. The CDR3 consists of 12 residues. CDR1 and CDR2 (germline): LNHDA, SQIVND (reference sequence). V was shortened by 1 base and J by 6 bases, with 6 bases between the two germline ends. The CDR3 here is CASSIAGNGYTF. The CDR3 DNA reads as TGTGCCAGTAGTATAGCGGGGAATGGCTACACCTTC.

In DNA form, the CDR3 reads TGCAGTGTTCACCCTCAGGGGGCATCCGGGGAGCTGTTTTTT. Residues: CSVHPQGASGELFF. V gene TRBV20-1 combines with J gene TRBJ2-2, with 8 bases aligning to TRBD1. CDR1 and CDR2 from the germline V gene are DFQATT and SNEGSKA (reference sequence). The CDR3 covers 14 residues. Trimming removed 7 bases from V and 6 bases from J; junction bases left unmatched: 10.

This chain joins TRBV12-3 or TRBV12-4 and TRBJ2-5, with a possible D match to TRBD2 (7 bases). This CDR3 has 14 residues. V was clipped by 4 bases and J by 4 bases, with 13 bases between them. The CDR3 is CASSSYREGETQYF. CDR3 coding DNA: TGTGCCAGCAGTTCCTACAGGGAGGGAGAGACCCAGTACTTC.

This clonotype was recorded many times. This chain connects TRBV12-3 or TRBV12-4 to TRBJ2-1; D remains ambiguous. The V end was cut by 3 bases, the J end by 5 bases, with 8 bases between. This CDR3 has 13 amino acids. In DNA form, the CDR3 reads TGTGCCAGCAGTTTGGATAGACACAATGAGCAGTTCTTC. Its translation: CASSLDRHNEQFF.

This sequence joins TRBV3-1 and TRBJ2-6; 10 bases line up with TRBD2. The CDR3 totals 18 residues. V lost 1 base and J lost 0; bases outside the gene matches: 3. Germline V gene data show CDR1 as LGHDT and CDR2 as YNNKEL (reference sequence). The chain's CDR3 is CASSQGERGGSGANVLTF. In DNA form, the CDR3 reads TGTGCCAGCAGCCAAGGAGAGCGGGGGGGCTCTGGGGCCAACGTCCTGACTTTC.